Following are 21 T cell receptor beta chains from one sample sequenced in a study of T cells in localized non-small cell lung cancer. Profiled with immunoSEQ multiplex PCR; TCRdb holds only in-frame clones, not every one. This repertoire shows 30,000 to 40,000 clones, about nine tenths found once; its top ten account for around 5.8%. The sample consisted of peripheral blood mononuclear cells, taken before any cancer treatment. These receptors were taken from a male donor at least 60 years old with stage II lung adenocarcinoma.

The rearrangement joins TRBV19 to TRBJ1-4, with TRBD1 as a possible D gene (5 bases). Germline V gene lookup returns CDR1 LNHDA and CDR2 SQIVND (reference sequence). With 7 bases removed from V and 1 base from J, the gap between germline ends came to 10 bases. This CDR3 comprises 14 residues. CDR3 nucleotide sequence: TGTGCCAGTACCGCAGACAGAACTAATGAAAAACTGTTTTTT. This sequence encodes CASTADRTNEKLFF.

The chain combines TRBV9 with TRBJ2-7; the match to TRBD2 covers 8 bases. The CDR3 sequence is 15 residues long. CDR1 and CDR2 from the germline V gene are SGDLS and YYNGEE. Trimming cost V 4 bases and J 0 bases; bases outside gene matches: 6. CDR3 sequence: CASSISGASSYEQYF. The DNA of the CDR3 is TGTGCCAGCAGCATTAGCGGGGCAAGCTCCTACGAGCAGTACTTC. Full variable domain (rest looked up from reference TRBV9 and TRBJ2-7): DSGVTQTPKHLITATGQRVTLRCSPRSGDLSVYWYQQSLDQGLQFLIQYYNGEERAKGNILERFSAQQFPDLHSELNLSSLELGDSALYFCASSISGASSYEQYFGPGTRLTVT.

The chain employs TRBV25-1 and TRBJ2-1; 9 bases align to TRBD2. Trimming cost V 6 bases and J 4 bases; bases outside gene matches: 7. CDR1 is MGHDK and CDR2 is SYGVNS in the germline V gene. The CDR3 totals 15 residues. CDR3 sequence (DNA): TGTGCCAGCAGCCGTGCTAGCGGGGTTTACAATGAGCAGTTCTTC. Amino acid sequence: CASSRASGVYNEQFF.

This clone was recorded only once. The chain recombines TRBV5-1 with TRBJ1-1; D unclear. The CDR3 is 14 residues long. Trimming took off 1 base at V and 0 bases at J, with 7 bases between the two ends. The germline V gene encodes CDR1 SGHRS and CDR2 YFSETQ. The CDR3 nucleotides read TGCGCCAGCAGCTTGATGGGCTTGAACACTGAAGCTTTCTTT. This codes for CASSLMGLNTEAFF.

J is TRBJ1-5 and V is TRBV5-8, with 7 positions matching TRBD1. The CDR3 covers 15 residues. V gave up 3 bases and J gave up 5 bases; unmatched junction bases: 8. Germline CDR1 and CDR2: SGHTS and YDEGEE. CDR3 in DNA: TGTGCCAGCAGCTGGTCAGGGGGAAACTATCAGCCCCAGCATTTT. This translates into CASSWSGGNYQPQHF.

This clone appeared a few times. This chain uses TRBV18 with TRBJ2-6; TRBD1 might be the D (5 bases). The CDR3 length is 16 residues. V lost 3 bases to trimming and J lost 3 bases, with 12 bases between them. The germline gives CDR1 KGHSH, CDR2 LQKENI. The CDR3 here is CASSPQGVVGANVLTF. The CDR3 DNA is TGTGCCAGCTCACCGCAGGGTGTCGTTGGGGCCAACGTCCTGACTTTC.

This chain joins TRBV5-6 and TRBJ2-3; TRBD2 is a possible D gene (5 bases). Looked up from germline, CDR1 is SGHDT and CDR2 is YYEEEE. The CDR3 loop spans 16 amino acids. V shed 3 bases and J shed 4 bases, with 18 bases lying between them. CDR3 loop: CASSSTLANPPDTQYF. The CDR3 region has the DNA TGTGCCAGCAGCTCGACTCTAGCAAACCCCCCAGATACGCAGTATTTT.

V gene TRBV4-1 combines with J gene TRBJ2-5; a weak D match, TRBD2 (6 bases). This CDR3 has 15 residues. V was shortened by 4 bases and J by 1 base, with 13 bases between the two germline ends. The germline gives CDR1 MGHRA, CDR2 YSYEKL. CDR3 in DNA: TGCGCCAGCAGCCCATCCCTAGCGCCCCAAGAGACCCAGTACTTC. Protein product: CASSPSLAPQETQYF.

CDR3 residues: CAASPGLEYNEQFF. The CDR3 region has the DNA TGTGCCGCCTCACCGGGACTAGAGTACAATGAGCAGTTCTTC. This chain connects TRBV10-3 to TRBJ2-1; 8 bases fit TRBD2. Trimming cost V 11 bases and J 4 bases; bases outside gene matches: 10. The germline gives CDR1 ENHRY, CDR2 SYGVKD. The CDR3 covers 14 residues.

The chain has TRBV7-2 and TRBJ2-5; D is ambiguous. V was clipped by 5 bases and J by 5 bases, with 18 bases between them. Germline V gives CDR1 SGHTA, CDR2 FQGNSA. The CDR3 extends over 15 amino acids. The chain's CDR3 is CASSQAGGRPETQYF. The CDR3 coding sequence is TGTGCCAGCAGCCAGGCAGGCGGCAGACCCGAGACCCAGTACTTC.

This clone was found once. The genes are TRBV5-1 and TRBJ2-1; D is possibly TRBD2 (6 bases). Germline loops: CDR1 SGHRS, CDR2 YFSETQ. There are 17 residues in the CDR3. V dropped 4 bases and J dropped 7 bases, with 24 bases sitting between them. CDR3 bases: TGCGCCAGCAGCGAACCCTGGGCCGCGGGATACAGGAATGAGCAGTTCTTC. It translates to CASSEPWAAGYRNEQFF.

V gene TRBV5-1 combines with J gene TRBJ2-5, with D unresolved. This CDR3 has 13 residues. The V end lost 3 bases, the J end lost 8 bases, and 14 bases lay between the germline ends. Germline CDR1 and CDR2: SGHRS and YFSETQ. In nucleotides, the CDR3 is TGCGCCAGCAGCTGGAGAGGCGAGGATACCCAGTACTTC. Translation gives CASSWRGEDTQYF.

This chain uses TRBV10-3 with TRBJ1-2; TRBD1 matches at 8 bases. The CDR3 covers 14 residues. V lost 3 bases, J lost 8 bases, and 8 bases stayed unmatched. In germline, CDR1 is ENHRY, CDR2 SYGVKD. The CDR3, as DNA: TGTGCCATCAGTGAAGACGACAGGGGAGGGGGCTACACCTTC. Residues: CAISEDDRGGGYTF.

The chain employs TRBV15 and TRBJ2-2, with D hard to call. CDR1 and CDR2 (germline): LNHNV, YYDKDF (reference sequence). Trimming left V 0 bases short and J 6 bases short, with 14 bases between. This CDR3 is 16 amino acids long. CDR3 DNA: TGTGCCACCAGCAGAGATTCCCGGGCACCTCCCGGGGAGCTGTTTTTT. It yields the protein CATSRDSRAPPGELFF.

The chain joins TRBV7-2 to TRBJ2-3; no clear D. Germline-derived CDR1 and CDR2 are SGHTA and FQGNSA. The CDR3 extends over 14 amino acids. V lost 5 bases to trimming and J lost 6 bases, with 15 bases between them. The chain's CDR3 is CASSPGGWPDTQYF. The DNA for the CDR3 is TGTGCCAGCAGCCCAGGCGGTTGGCCGGATACGCAGTATTTT.

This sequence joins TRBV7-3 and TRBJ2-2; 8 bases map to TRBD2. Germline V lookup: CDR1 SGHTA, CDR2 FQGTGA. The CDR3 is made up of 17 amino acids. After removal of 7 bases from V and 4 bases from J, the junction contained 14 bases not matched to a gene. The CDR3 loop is CASTPGRGGGLTGELFF. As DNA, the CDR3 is TGTGCCAGCACCCCCGGGAGGGGGGGAGGCCTCACCGGGGAGCTGTTTTTT.

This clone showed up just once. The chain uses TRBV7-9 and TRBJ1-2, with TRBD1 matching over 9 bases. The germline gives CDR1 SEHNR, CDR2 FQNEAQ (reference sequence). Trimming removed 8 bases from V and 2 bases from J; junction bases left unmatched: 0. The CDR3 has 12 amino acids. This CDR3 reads CASGTGNYGYTF. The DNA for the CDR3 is TGTGCCAGCGGGACAGGGAACTATGGCTACACCTTC.

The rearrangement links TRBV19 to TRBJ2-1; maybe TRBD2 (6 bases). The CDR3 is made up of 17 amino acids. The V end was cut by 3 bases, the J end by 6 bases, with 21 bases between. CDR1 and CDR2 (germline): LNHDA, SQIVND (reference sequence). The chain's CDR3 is CASSIKSGDGLLNEQFF. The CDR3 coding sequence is TGTGCCAGTAGTATCAAGAGTGGTGACGGACTACTCAATGAGCAGTTCTTC.

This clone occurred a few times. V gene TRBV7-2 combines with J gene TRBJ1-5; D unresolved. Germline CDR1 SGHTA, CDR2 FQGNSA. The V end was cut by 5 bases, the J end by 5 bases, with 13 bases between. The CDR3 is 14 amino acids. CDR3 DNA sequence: TGTGCCAGCAGCCCAAACTGGGGTGATCAGCCCCAGCATTTT. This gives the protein CASSPNWGDQPQHF.

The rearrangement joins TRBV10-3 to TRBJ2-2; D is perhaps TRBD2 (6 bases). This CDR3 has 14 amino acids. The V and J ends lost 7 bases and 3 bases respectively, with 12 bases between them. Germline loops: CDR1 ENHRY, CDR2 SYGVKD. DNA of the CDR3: TGTGCCATCAATCGCAGGGAGGACACCGGGGAGCTGTTTTTT. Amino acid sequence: CAINRREDTGELFF.

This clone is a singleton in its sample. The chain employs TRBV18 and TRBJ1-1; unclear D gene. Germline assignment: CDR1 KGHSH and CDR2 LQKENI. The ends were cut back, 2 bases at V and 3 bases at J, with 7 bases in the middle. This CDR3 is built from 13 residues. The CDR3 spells CASSPSRDTEAFF. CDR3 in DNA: TGTGCCAGCTCACCATCTCGGGACACTGAAGCTTTCTTT.